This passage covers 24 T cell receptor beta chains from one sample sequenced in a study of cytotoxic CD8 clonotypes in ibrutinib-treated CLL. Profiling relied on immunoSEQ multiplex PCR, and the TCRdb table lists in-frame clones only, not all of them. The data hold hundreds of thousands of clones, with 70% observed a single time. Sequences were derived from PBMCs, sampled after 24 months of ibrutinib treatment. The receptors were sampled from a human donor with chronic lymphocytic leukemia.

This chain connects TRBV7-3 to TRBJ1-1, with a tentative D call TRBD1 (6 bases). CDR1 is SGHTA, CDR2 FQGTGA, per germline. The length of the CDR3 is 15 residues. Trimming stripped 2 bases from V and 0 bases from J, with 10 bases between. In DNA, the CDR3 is TGTGCCAGCAGCTTACAGGGGACCATGAACACTGAAGCTTTCTTT. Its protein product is CASSLQGTMNTEAFF.

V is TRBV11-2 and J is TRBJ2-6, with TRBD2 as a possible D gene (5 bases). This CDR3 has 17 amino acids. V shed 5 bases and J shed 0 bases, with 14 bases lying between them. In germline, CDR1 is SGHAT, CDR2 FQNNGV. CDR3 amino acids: CASSPSSRASGANVLTF. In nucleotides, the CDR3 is TGTGCCAGCAGCCCCTCGTCGAGGGCCTCTGGGGCCAACGTCCTGACTTTC.

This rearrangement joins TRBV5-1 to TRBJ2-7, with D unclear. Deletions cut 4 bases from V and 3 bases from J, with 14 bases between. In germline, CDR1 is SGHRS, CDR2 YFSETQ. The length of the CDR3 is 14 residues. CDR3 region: CASSELAGFYEQYF. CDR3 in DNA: TGCGCCAGCAGCGAGCTCGCAGGTTTCTACGAGCAGTACTTC.

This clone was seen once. CDR3 sequence: CSVEGGRLFDNEQFF. As DNA, the CDR3 is TGCAGCGTTGAGGGGGGTAGGCTTTTCGACAATGAGCAGTTCTTC. V gene TRBV29-1 combines with J gene TRBJ2-1; possible D gene TRBD2, 6 bases. The V gene's germline CDR1 is SQVTM and CDR2 ANQGSEA. This CDR3 has 15 residues. The V and J ends lost 3 bases and 5 bases respectively, with 17 bases between them.

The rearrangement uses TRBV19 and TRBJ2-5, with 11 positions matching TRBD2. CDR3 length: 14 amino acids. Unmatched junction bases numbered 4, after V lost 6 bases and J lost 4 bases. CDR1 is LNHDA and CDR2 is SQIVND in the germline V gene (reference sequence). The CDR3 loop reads CASRLAGEGETQYF. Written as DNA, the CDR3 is TGTGCCAGTAGACTAGCGGGAGAAGGAGAGACCCAGTACTTC.

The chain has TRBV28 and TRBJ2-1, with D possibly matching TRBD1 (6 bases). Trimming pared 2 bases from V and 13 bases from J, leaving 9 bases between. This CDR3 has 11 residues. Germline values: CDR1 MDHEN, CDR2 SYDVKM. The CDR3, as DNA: TGTGCCAGCAGTTTAACCAGGGGCCAGTTCTTC. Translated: CASSLTRGQFF.

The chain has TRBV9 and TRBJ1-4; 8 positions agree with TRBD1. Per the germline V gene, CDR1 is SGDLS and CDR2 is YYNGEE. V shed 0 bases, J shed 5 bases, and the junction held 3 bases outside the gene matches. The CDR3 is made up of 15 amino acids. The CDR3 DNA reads TGTGCCAGCAGCGTAGAGGGGACAGGCAATGAAAAACTGTTTTTT. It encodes CASSVEGTGNEKLFF.

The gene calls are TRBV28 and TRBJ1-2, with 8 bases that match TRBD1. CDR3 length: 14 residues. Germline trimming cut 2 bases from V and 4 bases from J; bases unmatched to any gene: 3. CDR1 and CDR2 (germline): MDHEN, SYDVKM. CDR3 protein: CASSLGGQAYGYTF. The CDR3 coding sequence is TGTGCCAGCAGTTTAGGGGGACAGGCCTATGGCTACACCTTC.

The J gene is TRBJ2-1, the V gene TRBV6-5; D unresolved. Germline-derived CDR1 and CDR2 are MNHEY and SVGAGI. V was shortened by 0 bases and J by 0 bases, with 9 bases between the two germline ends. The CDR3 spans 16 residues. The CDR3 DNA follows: TGTGCCAGCAGTTACTCGAGGCGGAACTCCTACAATGAGCAGTTCTTC. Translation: CASSYSRRNSYNEQFF.

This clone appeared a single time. The CDR3 loop is CSVEIAGGLETQYF. The DNA for the CDR3 is TGCAGCGTTGAGATAGCGGGAGGTTTAGAGACCCAGTACTTC. V and J are TRBV29-1 and TRBJ2-5; TRBD2 agrees at 10 bases. The germline CDR1 and CDR2 sequences are SQVTM and ANQGSEA. Germline trimming cut 3 bases from V and 4 bases from J; bases unmatched to any gene: 5. There are 14 residues in the CDR3.

The CDR3 DNA sequence: TGCGCCAGCAGTCGACTCCAGCGGGAGGTAACCGAGCAGTACTTC. Its translation: CASSRLQREVTEQYF. V usage is TRBV5-1 and J usage is TRBJ2-7, with 9 nucleotides matching TRBD2. Germline values: CDR1 SGHRS, CDR2 YFSETQ. After removal of 5 bases from V and 6 bases from J, the junction contained 12 bases not matched to a gene. The CDR3 is 15 amino acids. The full variable domain, in which reference TRBV5-1 and TRBJ2-7 provide the parts outside the CDR3, is KAGVTQTPRYLIKTRGQQVTLSCSPISGHRSVSWYQQTPGQGLQFLFEYFSETQRNKGNFPGRFSGRQFSNSRSEMNVSTLELGDSALYLCASSRLQREVTEQYFGPGTRLTVT.

CDR3 region: CASVPLLAGVETQYF. CDR3 bases: TGTGCCAGCGTCCCCCTCCTAGCGGGAGTGGAGACCCAGTACTTC. The chain links TRBV2 to TRBJ2-5, with 10 bases lining up with TRBD2. There are 15 residues in the CDR3. Germline lookup yields CDR1 SNHLY and CDR2 FYNNEI. The J segment lost 5 bases and the V segment lost 8 bases, leaving 11 bases of the junction unmatched.

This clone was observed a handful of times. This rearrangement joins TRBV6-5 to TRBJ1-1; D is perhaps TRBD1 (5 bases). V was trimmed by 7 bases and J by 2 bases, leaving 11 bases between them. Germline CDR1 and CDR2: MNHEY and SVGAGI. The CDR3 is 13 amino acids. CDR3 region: CASTRDRNTEAFF. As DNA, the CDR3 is TGTGCCAGCACACGGGACCGCAACACTGAAGCTTTCTTT.

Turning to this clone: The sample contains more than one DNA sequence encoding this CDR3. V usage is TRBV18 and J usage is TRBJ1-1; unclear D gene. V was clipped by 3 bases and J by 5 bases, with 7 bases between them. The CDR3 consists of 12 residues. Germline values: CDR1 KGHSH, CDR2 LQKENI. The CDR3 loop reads CASSPRETEAFF. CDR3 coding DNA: TGTGCCAGCTCACCGAGGGAGACTGAAGCTTTCTTT.

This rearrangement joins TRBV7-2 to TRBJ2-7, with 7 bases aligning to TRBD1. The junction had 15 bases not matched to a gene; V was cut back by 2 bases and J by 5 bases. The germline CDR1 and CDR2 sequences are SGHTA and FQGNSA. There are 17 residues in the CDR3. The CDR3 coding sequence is TGTGCCAGCAGCTTAAGAACCCTGCGAGACAGGGCCAACGAGCAGTACTTC. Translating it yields CASSLRTLRDRANEQYF.

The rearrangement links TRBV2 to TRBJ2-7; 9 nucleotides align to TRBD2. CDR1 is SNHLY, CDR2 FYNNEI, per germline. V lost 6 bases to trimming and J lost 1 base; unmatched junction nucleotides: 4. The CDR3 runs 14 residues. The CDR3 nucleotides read TGTGCCAGCAGCGGACTAGCGATTTCCTACGAGCAGTACTTC. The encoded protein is CASSGLAISYEQYF.

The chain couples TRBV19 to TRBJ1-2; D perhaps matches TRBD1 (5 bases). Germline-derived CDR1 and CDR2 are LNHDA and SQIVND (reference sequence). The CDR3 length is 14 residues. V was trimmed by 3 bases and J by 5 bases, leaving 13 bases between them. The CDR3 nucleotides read TGTGCCAGTAGTATCTATAGCTCAGGGTATGGCTACACCTTC. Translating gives CASSIYSSGYGYTF.

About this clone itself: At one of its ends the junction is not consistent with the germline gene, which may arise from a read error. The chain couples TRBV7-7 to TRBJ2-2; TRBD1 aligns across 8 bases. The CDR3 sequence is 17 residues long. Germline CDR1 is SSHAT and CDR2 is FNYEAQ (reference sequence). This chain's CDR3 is CASSLDGTGTNTGELFF. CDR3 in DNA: TGTGCTAGCAGCTTAGATGGGACAGGAACGAACACCGGGGAGCTGTTTTTT.

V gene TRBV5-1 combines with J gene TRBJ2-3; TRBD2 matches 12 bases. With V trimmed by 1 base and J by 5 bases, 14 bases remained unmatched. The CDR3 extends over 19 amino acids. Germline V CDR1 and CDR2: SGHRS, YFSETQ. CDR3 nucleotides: TGCGCCAGCAGCTTGAAGGCTAGCGGGAGGGCCGTTGCACAAGATACGCAGTATTTT. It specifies CASSLKASGRAVAQDTQYF.

The CDR3 sequence is CASSLADSGYEQYF. CDR3 DNA: TGTGCCAGCAGCTTGGCAGATTCAGGCTACGAGCAGTACTTC. The chain uses TRBV5-4 and TRBJ2-7; D not certain. Germline V gene sequence: CDR1 SGHNT, CDR2 YYREEE (reference sequence). The CDR3 consists of 14 residues. Trimming shortened V by 0 bases and J by 3 bases, and 10 bases separated the two germline ends.

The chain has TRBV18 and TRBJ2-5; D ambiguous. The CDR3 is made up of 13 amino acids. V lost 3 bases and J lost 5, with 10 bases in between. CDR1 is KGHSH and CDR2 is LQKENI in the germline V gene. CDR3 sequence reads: CASSPIAGETQYF. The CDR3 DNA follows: TGTGCCAGCTCACCGATCGCCGGGGAGACCCAGTACTTC.

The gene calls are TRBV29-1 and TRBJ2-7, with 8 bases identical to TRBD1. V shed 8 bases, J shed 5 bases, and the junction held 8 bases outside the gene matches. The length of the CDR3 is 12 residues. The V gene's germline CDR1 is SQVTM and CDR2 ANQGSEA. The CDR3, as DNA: TGCAGCTACGGACAGGGCGGGGACGAGCAGTACTTC. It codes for CSYGQGGDEQYF.

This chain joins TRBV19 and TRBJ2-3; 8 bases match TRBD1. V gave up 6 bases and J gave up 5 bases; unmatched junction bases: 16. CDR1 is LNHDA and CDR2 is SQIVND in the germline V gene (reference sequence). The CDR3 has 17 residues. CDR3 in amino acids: CASRDRGIPLGVDTQYF. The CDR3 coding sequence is TGTGCCAGTAGAGACAGGGGCATCCCTCTAGGGGTAGATACGCAGTATTTT.

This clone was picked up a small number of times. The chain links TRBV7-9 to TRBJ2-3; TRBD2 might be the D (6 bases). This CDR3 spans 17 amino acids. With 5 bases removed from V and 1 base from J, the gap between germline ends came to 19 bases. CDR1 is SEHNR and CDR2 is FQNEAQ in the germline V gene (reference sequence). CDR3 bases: TGTGCCAGCAGCCGTCTCCCCCCCGGGGAGGGCACAGATACGCAGTATTTT. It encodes CASSRLPPGEGTDTQYF.